This record concerns one T cell receptor beta chain sequence. Its antigen is unknown. For the second PCR, which ran for about 6 to 11 cycles, a sample-barcoded 5' primer and a J-beta primer mix were used. Tagging of each cDNA molecule was performed by a template-switch adaptor with 12 random nucleotides. A single record per CDR3 protein comes from TCRdb applying MiXCR to the 5' RACE reads. The top ten hold around 18% of the sample, which has some 800,000 distinct CDR3 sequences, 40% to 50% seen once. This entry is derived from a study of blood T cells in healthy people across ages. Per-sample PBMC isolation yielded at least 6.5 million cells. CDR1 SGDLS and CDR2 YYNGEE come from the germline V gene. The CDR3 spans 15 residues. V was clipped by 1 base and J by 4 bases, with 12 bases between them. Study-wide points: The study found more naive CD4+ cells and higher diversity in long-lived than aged donors.

V gene TRBV9 combines with J gene TRBJ1-3; D possibly corresponds to TRBD1 (5 bases). The receptor was isolated from a man between 60 and 75 years old in good health. The source material was blood. The DNA of the CDR3 is TGTGCCAGCAGCGTACCCAGGGCGGGAGGAAACACCATATATTTT. Amino acids: CASSVPRAGGNTIYF.